This record concerns one T cell receptor (beta chain) sequence. These data are taken from a study of blood T cell repertoires in COVID-19. Study background: Samples of COVID-19 (acute and convalescent) were obtained from the United States, Italy and Spain.

Germline V gives CDR1 MNHEY, CDR2 SVGAGI. The CDR3 totals 13 residues. The V end lost 0 bases, the J end lost 8 bases, and 10 bases lay between the germline ends. As originally analysed: Amplification of reference gene primers provided the estimated nucleated cell counts. The assay was immunoSEQ multiplex PCR, and TCRdb's table has in-frame clones only and misses some. The V and J calls and clone size come from that table; D and trimming were worked out from the DNA. The data contain around 110,000 clones, approximately 88% of them singletons. The receptor comes from a woman aged 70-85 years with acute or convalescent COVID-19. The chain carries TRBV6-5 and TRBJ1-1; D gene ambiguous. The sample was peripheral blood. The CDR3 here is CASSYSGQSEAFF. For the CDR3, the DNA is TGTGCCAGCAGTTACTCGGGCCAGTCAGAAGCTTTCTTT.